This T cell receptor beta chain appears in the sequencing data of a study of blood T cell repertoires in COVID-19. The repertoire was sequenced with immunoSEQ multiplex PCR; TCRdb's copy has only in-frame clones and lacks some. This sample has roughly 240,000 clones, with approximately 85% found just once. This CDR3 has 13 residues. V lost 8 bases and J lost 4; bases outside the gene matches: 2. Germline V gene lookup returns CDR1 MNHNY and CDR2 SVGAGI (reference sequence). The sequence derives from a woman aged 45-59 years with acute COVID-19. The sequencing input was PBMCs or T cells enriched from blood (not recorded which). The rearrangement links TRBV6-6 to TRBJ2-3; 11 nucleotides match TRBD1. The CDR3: CASAGQGADTQYF. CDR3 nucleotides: TGTGCCAGCGCGGGACAGGGGGCAGATACGCAGTATTTT.